Shown below are 27 T cell receptor beta chains from a single sample sequenced in a study of graft-versus-host responses after intestinal transplantation. The antigens for these receptors are not known. Sequencing used immunoSEQ multiplex PCR; TCRdb keeps in-frame clones, though not all of them. The sample includes 98,000 or so clones, roughly 90% seen only once; the top ten take 0.7% to 0.9%. The sample in question was unstimulated CD4+ T cells sorted from spleen or lymph node cells, obtained before intestinal transplant. The receptor source for this set is a human donor who received an intestinal transplant.

The rearrangement links TRBV6-1 to TRBJ2-1, with 11 bases lining up with TRBD2. The junction had 5 bases not matched to a gene; V was cut back by 6 bases and J by 4 bases. Germline CDR1 is MNHNS and CDR2 is SASEGT. This CDR3 comprises 15 residues. The CDR3 loop reads CASRAGTSGYNEQFF. CDR3 bases: TGTGCCAGCAGAGCCGGGACTAGCGGTTACAATGAGCAGTTCTTC.

The CDR3 nucleotides are TGTGCCAGCAGCTTAGTTAGTGGGGGATGGGGGGTAGCCAAAAACATTCAGTACTTC. Its translation: CASSLVSGGWGVAKNIQYF. The rearrangement joins TRBV7-2 to TRBJ2-4; perhaps TRBD2 as D (6 bases). Germline CDR1 is SGHTA and CDR2 is FQGNSA. The germline V and J ends were trimmed by 1 base and 0 bases, with 19 bases remaining between them. The CDR3 length is 19 residues.

This clone was observed a few times. The chain employs TRBV5-6 and TRBJ1-3; weak D call: TRBD1 (6 bases). CDR1 is SGHDT and CDR2 is YYEEEE in the germline V gene. The CDR3 has 15 amino acids. V lost 2 bases, J lost 0 bases, and 9 bases lay in between. CDR3 nucleotide sequence: TGTGCCAGCAGCTTTGGGGACATCTCTGGAAACACCATATATTTT. As protein: CASSFGDISGNTIYF.

The CDR3 loop is CASSLIDSGANVLTF. CDR3 DNA: TGTGCCAGCAGCTTAATAGACTCTGGGGCCAACGTCCTGACTTTC. The chain uses TRBV11-2 and TRBJ2-6; D is unresolved. This CDR3 region has 15 residues. V gave up 2 bases and J gave up 0 bases, with 5 bases separating them. The germline CDR1 and CDR2 sequences are SGHAT and FQNNGV.

This chain uses TRBV27 with TRBJ1-2; unclear D gene. The germline V gene has CDR1 MNHEY and CDR2 SMNVEV (reference sequence). The ends were cut back, 0 bases at V and 2 bases at J, with 7 bases in the middle. The CDR3 extends over 14 amino acids. The CDR3 is CASSLSDRNYGYTF. As DNA, the CDR3 is TGTGCCAGCAGTTTATCGGACCGAAACTATGGCTACACCTTC.

The V gene is TRBV6-1, the J gene TRBJ2-5; TRBD2 aligns across 12 bases. The CDR3 extends over 14 amino acids. With 6 bases clipped from V and 7 bases from J, the junction kept 6 bases outside the gene matches. The germline gives CDR1 MNHNS, CDR2 SASEGT. In DNA, the CDR3 is TGTGCCAGCAGCCGACTAGCGGGAGATGGGACCCAGTACTTC. The encoded protein is CASSRLAGDGTQYF.

The V and J genes are TRBV5-1 and TRBJ2-1; TRBD2 matches at 9 bases. Germline V CDR1 and CDR2: SGHRS, YFSETQ. The CDR3 is 14 amino acids. J lost 4 bases, V lost 5 bases, and 4 bases had no gene match. This CDR3 is CASRTSGAYNEQFF. CDR3 sequence (DNA): TGCGCCAGCAGGACTAGCGGAGCTTACAATGAGCAGTTCTTC.

The rearrangement uses TRBV18 and TRBJ2-7; D is unclear. CDR1 is KGHSH, CDR2 LQKENI, per germline. V lost 3 bases and J 2 bases, leaving 20 bases between the germline ends. CDR3 length: 17 amino acids. CDR3 coding DNA: TGTGCCAGCTCACCTGCGGCGGAGTGGGTCGACGCCTACGAGCAGTACTTC. The encoded protein is CASSPAAEWVDAYEQYF.

J is TRBJ1-5 and V is TRBV19, with TRBD1 identical over 10 bases. V shed 10 bases and J 4 bases; nucleotides not matched to a gene: 7. CDR3 size: 14 residues. Germline CDR1 LNHDA, CDR2 SQIVND (reference sequence). Here the CDR3 DNA reads TGTGCCACCCGCCGGGACAGGGGTAATCAGCCCCAGCATTTT. Its protein is CATRRDRGNQPQHF.

Details on this clone: Additional DNA sequences in this sample encode the identical CDR3. V gene TRBV10-1 combines with J gene TRBJ1-2, with TRBD1 matching 10 bases. The V gene's germline CDR1 is WNHNN and CDR2 SYGVQD (reference sequence). The ends lost 5 bases at V and 6 bases at J; junction bases unmatched: 3. The CDR3 has 13 residues. The CDR3 nucleotides read TGCGCCAGCAGTAAAGACAGGGGGCATGGCTACACCTTC. Encoded protein: CASSKDRGHGYTF.

The chain has TRBV21-1 and TRBJ2-7; TRBD1, the table's D call, lacks a check against the DNA. TRBV21-1 is a pseudogene segment. The CDR3 totals 17 residues. This CDR3 is CASSKAGDRVGSYEQYF. CDR3 sequence (DNA): TGTGCCAGCAGCAAAGCGGGGGACAGGGTAGGTTCCTACGAGCAGTACTTC.

The chain has TRBV7-2 and TRBJ2-2; TRBD2 matches 10 bases. V shed 4 bases, J shed 3 bases, and the junction held 8 bases outside the gene matches. Germline V gives CDR1 SGHTA, CDR2 FQGNSA. This CDR3 is built from 17 residues. CDR3 region: CASSSLIAGGYTGELFF. The CDR3 DNA reads as TGTGCCAGCAGCTCGCTTATAGCGGGGGGCTACACCGGGGAGCTGTTTTTT. Together with reference TRBV7-2 and TRBJ2-2, the CDR3 gives the full variable domain: GAGVSQSPSNKVTEKGKDVELRCDPISGHTALYWYRQSLGQGLEFLIYFQGNSAPDKSGLPSDRFSAERTGGSVSTLTIQRTQQEDSAVYLCASSSLIAGGYTGELFFGEGSRLTVL.

V is TRBV6-1 and J is TRBJ1-1; 9 bases map to TRBD1. The germline gives CDR1 MNHNS, CDR2 SASEGT. The V and J ends lost 6 bases and 6 bases, in that order; junction bases with no gene match: 8. CDR3 length equals 14 residues. CDR3 bases: TGTGCCAGCAGACCACAGGGGGCGCGTGCTGAAGCTTTCTTT. Encoded protein: CASRPQGARAEAFF.

The J gene is TRBJ2-5, the V gene TRBV2; TRBD2 matches at 16 bases. The CDR3 has 18 residues. V dropped 3 bases and J dropped 4; count of bases not matched to a gene: 8. Germline CDR1 SNHLY, CDR2 FYNNEI. This CDR3 is CASSEAGLAGGGGETQYF. CDR3 nucleotides: TGTGCCAGCAGTGAGGCGGGACTAGCGGGAGGGGGGGGAGAGACCCAGTACTTC.

This clone was found a few times. This chain uses TRBV7-3 with TRBJ2-6, with unresolved D. The CDR3 totals 15 residues. V lost 2 bases and J lost 1, with 6 bases in between. Germline V lookup: CDR1 SGHTA, CDR2 FQGTGA. CDR3 sequence (DNA): TGTGCCAGCAGCTTAGGGGATTCTGGGGCCAACGTCCTGACTTTC. It encodes CASSLGDSGANVLTF.

The chain carries TRBV28 and TRBJ2-2; D possibly corresponds to TRBD1 (6 bases). The CDR3 has 16 amino acids. Germline V gene sequence: CDR1 MDHEN, CDR2 SYDVKM. Trimming took 2 bases from V and 3 from J, leaving 13 bases between them. CDR3 coding DNA: TGTGCCAGCAGTTTAAGGGGAAGGGGGTACACCGGGGAGCTGTTTTTT. Amino acid sequence: CASSLRGRGYTGELFF. The variable domain in full, with the rest retrieved from reference TRBV28 and TRBJ2-2, is DVKVTQSSRYLVKRTGEKVFLECVQDMDHENMFWYRQDPGLGLRLIYFSYDVKMKEKGDIPEGYSVSREKKERFSLILESASTNQTSMYLCASSLRGRGYTGELFFGEGSRLTVL.

The chain has TRBV6-6 and TRBJ1-5, with D hard to call. CDR1 is MNHNY and CDR2 is SVGAGI in the germline V gene (reference sequence). This CDR3 comprises 11 residues. Trimming removed 6 bases from V and 7 bases from J, with 7 bases in between. The CDR3 here is CASSDGQPQHF. In DNA form, the CDR3 reads TGTGCCAGCAGCGACGGGCAGCCCCAGCATTTT.

This clone is a singleton in its sample. V gene TRBV5-1 combines with J gene TRBJ1-2; 8 nucleotides match TRBD1. CDR1 is SGHRS and CDR2 is YFSETQ in the germline V gene. This CDR3 is built from 17 residues. V was pared by 5 bases and J by 0 bases, with 12 bases of the junction left unmatched. Here the CDR3 DNA reads TGCGCCAGCAGTGCGATGGGCAGGGGGCCGGCTAACTATGGCTACACCTTC. The encoded protein is CASSAMGRGPANYGYTF.

The CDR3 loop reads CASSGGVEQFF. The CDR3 DNA reads as TGTGCCAGCAGCGGAGGGGTTGAGCAGTTCTTC. The chain carries TRBV9 and TRBJ2-1; D assignment may be TRBD1 or TRBD2 (5 bases each). Trimming took off 3 bases at V and 9 bases at J, with 7 bases between the two ends. Germline V CDR1 and CDR2: SGDLS, YYNGEE. The CDR3 spans 11 residues.

The rearrangement joins TRBV18 to TRBJ2-7; TRBD1 matches 11 bases. V was clipped by 3 bases and J by 5 bases; unmatched bases: 6. Germline CDR1 KGHSH, CDR2 LQKENI. The CDR3 is 15 residues long. The CDR3 DNA sequence: TGTGCCAGCTCACCGACGGACAGGGGGCGTAACGAGCAGTACTTC. Its translation is CASSPTDRGRNEQYF.

J is TRBJ1-2 and V is TRBV5-5, with 7 nucleotides matching TRBD1. The CDR3 runs 14 residues. The trim removed 0 bases at V and 3 bases at J, leaving 2 bases unmatched. Germline assignment: CDR1 SGHKS and CDR2 YYEKEE (reference sequence). The chain's CDR3 is CASSLGQGYYGYTF. CDR3 in DNA: TGTGCCAGCAGCTTGGGACAGGGTTACTATGGCTACACCTTC.

The chain combines TRBV5-1 with TRBJ2-7; unclear D gene. Germline V gives CDR1 SGHRS, CDR2 YFSETQ. The V and J ends lost 0 bases and 3 bases respectively, with 7 bases between them. The CDR3 is 13 residues long. In DNA, the CDR3 is TGCGCCAGCAGCTTGGACAAACTCTACGAGCAGTACTTC. Its translation: CASSLDKLYEQYF.

The V call is TRBV4-1, the J call TRBJ1-2, with TRBD1 matching over 8 bases. V shed 6 bases and J 5 bases; nucleotides not matched to a gene: 11. This CDR3 is 15 amino acids long. Germline V gene sequence: CDR1 MGHRA, CDR2 YSYEKL. The CDR3 bases are TGCGCCAGCAGACGTTCAGGGGGCGCGGGGTATGGCTACACCTTC. Protein product: CASRRSGGAGYGYTF.

The rearrangement uses TRBV29-1 and TRBJ2-7; D unresolved. The V gene lost 7 bases and the J gene lost 9 bases, with 16 bases spanning the gap. Germline V gives CDR1 SQVTM, CDR2 ANQGSEA. The CDR3 loop spans 11 amino acids. For the CDR3, the DNA is TGCAGCGCAGGAACATCTACCAGGCAGTACTTC. Amino acids: CSAGTSTRQYF.

J is TRBJ2-1 and V is TRBV5-4; 8 bases agree with TRBD2. J gave up 4 bases and V 1 base, and 4 bases lay outside the gene matches. The CDR3 is made up of 15 amino acids. Germline CDR1 is SGHNT and CDR2 is YYREEE (reference sequence). The CDR3 nucleotides are TGTGCCAGCAGCTTGTCTAGCGGGTTGTACAATGAGCAGTTCTTC. Translating it yields CASSLSSGLYNEQFF.

This chain connects TRBV6-1 to TRBJ1-5, with TRBD1 identical over 11 bases. This CDR3 is built from 15 residues. CDR1 is MNHNS, CDR2 SASEGT, per germline. V shed 9 bases, J shed 3 bases, and the junction held 7 bases outside the gene matches. The CDR3 nucleotides are TGTGCCAGTATTGGACAGGGGGCCAACAATCAGCCCCAGCATTTT. It translates to CASIGQGANNQPQHF.

A word on this clone: The sample holds other DNA sequences that translate to the same CDR3. The CDR3 DNA is TGCAGCGTTGATATTAGCGGGGGAGCGGAGACCCAGTACTTC. Protein product: CSVDISGGAETQYF. The chain couples TRBV29-1 to TRBJ2-5, with 9 positions matching TRBD2. This CDR3 region has 14 residues. Germline V gene lookup returns CDR1 SQVTM and CDR2 ANQGSEA. V shed 3 bases and J 5 bases; nucleotides not matched to a gene: 7.